The 3 T cell receptor beta chains below all came from one sample that was sequenced in a study of blood T cell repertoires in COVID-19 (dated by TCRdb to the early 2020s). Library method: the immunoSEQ multiplex PCR assay. TCRdb retrieved this table from immuneACCESS and kept in-frame rearrangements only. Not all clones are present; in checked studies, unresolved V genes account for under half, and no reason is known for the remainder. The sample records around 100,000 clones, 80% to 95% of which are singletons. Roughly 4.3% of the sample is taken by the ten largest. The sample taken for sequencing was peripheral blood. The source of these receptors is a man aged 18 to 29 with acute or convalescent COVID-19.

The rearrangement links TRBV6-6 to TRBJ2-7; 8 bases fit TRBD1. The CDR3 is 16 amino acids. With 1 base clipped from V and 1 base from J, the junction kept 6 bases outside the gene matches. Germline CDR1 and CDR2: MNHNY and SVGAGI (reference sequence). In DNA form, the CDR3 reads TGTGCCAGCAGTTACTGGGGACAGGATACTTCCTACGAGCAGTACTTC. It specifies CASSYWGQDTSYEQYF.

The CDR3 is CASIPGKWSYGYTF. The CDR3 DNA reads TGTGCCAGCATCCCCGGGAAGTGGAGCTATGGCTACACCTTC. The rearrangement links TRBV6-5 to TRBJ1-2, with D hard to call. Trimming removed 7 bases at V and 4 bases at J, with 16 bases between. Germline V CDR1 and CDR2: MNHEY, SVGAGI. The CDR3 is 14 residues long.

The genes are TRBV9 and TRBJ1-6; 9 nucleotides agree with TRBD1. V lost 7 bases to trimming and J lost 6 bases; unmatched junction nucleotides: 11. The CDR3 extends over 16 amino acids. Germline V gives CDR1 SGDLS, CDR2 YYNGEE. CDR3 region: CASEKGQGLSNSPLHF. CDR3 bases: TGTGCCAGCGAAAAAGGACAGGGGTTATCTAATTCACCCCTCCACTTT.